Listed below are T cell receptor beta chains from one sample, sequenced in a study of blood T cell repertoires in COVID-19. Method: immunoSEQ multiplex PCR; TCRdb's copy keeps in-frame clones and lacks some. The data contain 380,000 or so clones, about 90% of them singletons. Sequenced: PBMCs or T cells enriched from blood (not recorded which). These receptors came from a man aged 25-40 years who had recovered from COVID-19. The CDR3 runs from the conserved cysteine through the conserved F or W. D genes are given only for firm matches. Only some rows state a clone size, as once, few, many or a class for expanded clones.

clone_size j_call v_call d_call cdr3_nt cdr3_aa
NA TRBJ1-6 TRBV7-2 TRBD1 TGTGCCAGCAGCTCAGGGGGTTCACCCCTCCACTTT CASSSGGSPLHF
once TRBJ1-1 TRBV30 NA TGTGCCTGGAGGGGCTACACTGAAGCTTTCTTT CAWRGYTEAFF
NA TRBJ1-1 TRBV19 NA TGTGCCAGTAGTAACACAGGGTACACTGAAGCTTTCTTT CASSNTGYTEAFF
NA TRBJ1-2 TRBV30 TRBD1 TGTGCCTGGAGTGCGGACAGGGGGCTCTATGGCTACACCTTC CAWSADRGLYGYTF
NA TRBJ1-2 TRBV18 TRBD1 TGTGCCAGCTCCCCCGGGACAGAAGTCTATGGCTACACCTTC CASSPGTEVYGYTF
once TRBJ1-2 TRBV9 NA TGTGCCAGCAGCGTCGACGGGAGGAGTTCTAACTATGGCTACACCTTC CASSVDGRSSNYGYTF
NA TRBJ2-1 TRBV29-1 TRBD1 TGCAGCGTTGGAAGACAGGGGGATTTATTTGAGCAGTTCTTC CSVGRQGDLFEQFF
NA TRBJ1-5 TRBV27 TRBD1 TGTGCCAGCAGCCCCTCGACAGGGGGGGATCAGCCCCAGCATTTT CASSPSTGGDQPQHF
NA TRBJ1-3 TRBV2 TRBD1 TGTGCCAGCATTCGGACAGGAGGAAACACCATATATTTT CASIRTGGNTIYF
NA TRBJ2-4 TRBV3-1/TRBV3-2 NA TGTGCCAGCAGCCTCCCGACAGGATCCAAAAACATTCAGTACTTC CASSLPTGSKNIQYF
NA TRBJ1-1 TRBV5-4 NA TGTGCCAGCAGCCCAAAGACTCGCGAAGTTGCTGAAGCTTTCTTT CASSPKTREVAEAFF
NA TRBJ1-6 TRBV6-5 NA TGTGCCAGCAAAAGAAGCTTCGGGGGTTCACCCCTCCACTTT CASKRSFGGSPLHF
NA TRBJ1-2 TRBV3-1/TRBV3-2 NA TGTGCCAGCAGCCAAGAGGCCCTTCATCCCTATGGCTACACCTTC CASSQEALHPYGYTF
NA TRBJ2-2 TRBV27 NA TGTGCCAGCACCCCTCTCGGACAGCTTGAAAACACCGGGGAGCTGTTTTTT CASTPLGQLENTGELFF
NA TRBJ2-7 TRBV9 TRBD1 TGTGCCAGCAGCCCCTTCGACAGGGCCTACGAGCAGTACTTC CASSPFDRAYEQYF
NA TRBJ1-4 TRBV5-1 TRBD1 TGCGCCAGCAGCACCACTACAGGGGTTAATGAAAAACTGTTTTTT CASSTTTGVNEKLFF
NA TRBJ2-5 TRBV15 NA TGTGCCACCAGCAGAGGAGGGGGATCGAGGGAGACCCAGTACTTC CATSRGGGSRETQYF
NA TRBJ1-1 TRBV11-2 TRBD1 TGTGCCAGCAGCTTAGATCGGGGGACAGGGGTTGTGAACACTGAAGCTTTCTTT CASSLDRGTGVVNTEAFF
NA TRBJ2-3 TRBV7-6 NA TGTGCCAGCAGCTTATCCGGGATCAGCACAGATACGCAGTATTTT CASSLSGISTDTQYF
NA TRBJ2-1 TRBV5-1 NA TGCGCCAGCAGCTTACTTCCAGGGGACAATGAGCAGTTCTTC CASSLLPGDNEQFF
NA TRBJ2-3 TRBV19 TRBD1 TGTGCCAGTAGTATTGGGACAGGCAGACTCACAGATACGCAGTATTTT CASSIGTGRLTDTQYF
NA TRBJ2-7 TRBV7-2 NA TGTGCCAGCAGCCTATGGGACAACAAAGGCGAGCAGTACTTC CASSLWDNKGEQYF